The clone carrying this T cell receptor beta chain is a singleton in its sample. The antigen is undetermined. The CDR3 is made up of 16 amino acids. Trimming at V came to 7 bases and at J to 7 bases, leaving 14 bases not matched to a gene. CDR1 MNHNY and CDR2 SVGAGI come from the germline V gene (reference sequence). TCRdb reanalysed the reads using MiXCR and keeps one entry per CDR3 protein. The data show under 150,000 distinct CDR3 sequences, 30% seen once. This entry comes from a study of T cell repertoires in cytomegalovirus infection. Study-wide background: Based on public TCR beta signatures, there were indications of CMV infection and of a matching HLA type. General study findings and limits: Cumulative frequency of public TCR beta families picked out carriers of CMV plus the relevant HLA.

The gene calls are TRBV6-6 and TRBJ2-1, with 9 bases aligning to TRBD1. This TCR was sampled from a human donor in good health (CMV status not recorded). Some clones in this sample may be carry-over from other donors' samples. Sequenced here: CD8+ T cells from cultured PBMCs, sampled from culture after CMV antigen stimulation. The CDR3 nucleotides are TGTGCCAGCACTTGGACAGGGGAGGGCTGGGGGAATGAGCAGTTCTTC. As protein: CASTWTGEGWGNEQFF.